The entry below gives a single TCR beta chain sequence along with its context. Its antigen is currently not known. It has no much larger one-base neighbor in the sample; base qualities were not kept. V and J lose 4 bases and 4 bases, and a span of 11 bases separates them. The germline V gene yields SQVTM for CDR1 and ANQGSEA for CDR2. The CDR3 runs 12 residues from the cysteine to the phenylalanine. The kept DNA is CDR3 alone, 36 bases in frame from the first base. The library relied on the immunoSEQ multiplex PCR assay. As stored in TCRdb, this immuneACCESS dataset retains in-frame rearrangements with V and J assigned. A fraction of the clones does not appear; measured against another copy, unresolved V genes explain less than half of the discrepancy, and the remainder lacks a known reason. The sample yields about 35,000 clones; approximately 89% were counted once. Of the sample, 0.78% falls within the top ten clones.

The data were taken from a study of T cell changes during pregnancy in multiple sclerosis (dated by TCRdb to between 2017 and 2020). At the level of the whole study: The study looked at changes in the T cell repertoire across pregnancy in women with multiple sclerosis.

The sequence is built from TRBV29-1 and TRBJ2-7, and the D gene may be TRBD2, 6 bases matching. The TCR originated in a female donor in good health, enrolled as a control in a pregnancy study. Sequences were derived from CD4+ T cells from peripheral blood mononuclear cells, sampled after pregnancy. The nucleotide sequence is given as TGCAGCGTTGCTTTGCGGGAATACGAGCAGTACTTC. Translation gives CSVALREYEQYF.